This T cell receptor (beta chain) emerged from a study of cytomegalovirus exposure and HLA in healthy donors. Study overall: Earlier work reported roughly 120 million unique TCR beta sequences from about 180 million T cells. Study-wide results and limits: It was about 150 TCR beta chains that were listed as cytomegalovirus-associated. Common viral pathogens were later found to be apparently linked to several of the most significant clusters. Productive rates of about 90% or about 30% were seen for most TCR beta V segments in an earlier analysis.

Comment on this clone: Its antigen is unidentified.

PCR was performed using 60 Vbeta and 13 Jbeta primers. Some clones are missing from TCRdb's copy, which holds only in-frame ones; the method was immunoSEQ multiplex PCR. The table shows 100,000 to 150,000 clones, with roughly 75% occurring only once. Germline V gene lookup returns CDR1 SGHRS and CDR2 YFSETQ. The CDR3 length is 17 residues. J lost 1 base, V lost 0 bases, and 4 bases had no gene match. The source is a young man in good health and CMV-seronegative. Input material: PBMCs. The chain combines TRBV5-1 with TRBJ2-1; 10 bases are shared with TRBD2. The CDR3 sequence is CASSLASGGASYNEQFF. CDR3 coding DNA: TGCGCCAGCAGCTTGGCCAGCGGGGGGGCGTCCTACAATGAGCAGTTCTTC.